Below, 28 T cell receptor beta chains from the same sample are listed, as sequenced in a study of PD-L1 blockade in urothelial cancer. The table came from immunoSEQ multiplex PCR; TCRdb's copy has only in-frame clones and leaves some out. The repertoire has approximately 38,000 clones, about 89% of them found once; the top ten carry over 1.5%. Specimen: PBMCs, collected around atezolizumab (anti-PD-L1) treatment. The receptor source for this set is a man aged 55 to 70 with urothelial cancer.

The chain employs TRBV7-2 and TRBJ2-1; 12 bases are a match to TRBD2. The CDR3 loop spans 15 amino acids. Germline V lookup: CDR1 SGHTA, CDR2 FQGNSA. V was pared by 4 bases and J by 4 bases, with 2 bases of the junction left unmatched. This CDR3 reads CASSSGTSGYNEQFF. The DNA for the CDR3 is TGTGCCAGCAGCTCCGGGACTAGCGGGTACAATGAGCAGTTCTTC.

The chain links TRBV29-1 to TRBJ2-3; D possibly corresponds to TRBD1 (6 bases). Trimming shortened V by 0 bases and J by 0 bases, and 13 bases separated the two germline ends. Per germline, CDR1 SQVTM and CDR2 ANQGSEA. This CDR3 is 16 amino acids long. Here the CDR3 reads CSVEDQVTGSTDTQYF. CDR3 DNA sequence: TGCAGCGTTGAAGATCAGGTAACAGGGAGCACAGATACGCAGTATTTT.

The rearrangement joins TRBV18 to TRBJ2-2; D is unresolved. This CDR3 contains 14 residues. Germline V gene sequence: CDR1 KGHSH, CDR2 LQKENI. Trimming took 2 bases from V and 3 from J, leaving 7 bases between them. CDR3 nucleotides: TGTGCCAGCTCACCAAGGAGAGACACCGGGGAGCTGTTTTTT. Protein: CASSPRRDTGELFF.

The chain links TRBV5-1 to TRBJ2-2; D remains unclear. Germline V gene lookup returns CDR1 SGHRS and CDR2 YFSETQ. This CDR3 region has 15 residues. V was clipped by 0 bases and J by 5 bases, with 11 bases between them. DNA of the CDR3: TGCGCCAGCAGCTTGGACGGGTTATGGACCGGGGAGCTGTTTTTT. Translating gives CASSLDGLWTGELFF.

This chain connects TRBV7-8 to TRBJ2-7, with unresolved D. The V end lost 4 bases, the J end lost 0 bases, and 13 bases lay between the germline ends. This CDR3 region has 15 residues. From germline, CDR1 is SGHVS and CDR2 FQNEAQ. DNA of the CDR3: TGTGCCAGCAGCTCGAGGTGGTTGAGCTCCTACGAGCAGTACTTC. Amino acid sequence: CASSSRWLSSYEQYF. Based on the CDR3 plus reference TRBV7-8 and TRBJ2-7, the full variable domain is GAGVSQSPRYKVAKRGQDVALRCDPISGHVSLFWYQQALGQGPEFLTYFQNEAQLDKSGLPSDRFFAERPEGSVSTLKIQRTQQEDSAVYLCASSSRWLSSYEQYFGPGTRLTVT.

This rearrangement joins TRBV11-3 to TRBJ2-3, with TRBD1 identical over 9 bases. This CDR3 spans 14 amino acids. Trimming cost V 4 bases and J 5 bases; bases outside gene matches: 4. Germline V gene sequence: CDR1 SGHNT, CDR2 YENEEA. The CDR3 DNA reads TGTGCCAGCAGCTCCCGGGACAGGGAAGATACGCAGTATTTT. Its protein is CASSSRDREDTQYF.

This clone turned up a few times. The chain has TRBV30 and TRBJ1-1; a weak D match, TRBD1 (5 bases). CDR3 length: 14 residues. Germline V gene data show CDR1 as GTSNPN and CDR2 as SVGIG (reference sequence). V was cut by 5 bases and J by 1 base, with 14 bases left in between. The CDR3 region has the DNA TGTGCCTGGGTCCCGTGGACACGGAACACTGAAGCTTTCTTT. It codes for CAWVPWTRNTEAFF. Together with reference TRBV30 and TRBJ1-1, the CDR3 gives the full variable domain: SQTIHQWPATLVQPVGSPLSLECTVEGTSNPNLYWYRQAAGRGLQLLFYSVGIGQISSEVPQNLSASRPQDRQFILSSKKLLLSDSGFYLCAWVPWTRNTEAFFGQGTRLTVV.

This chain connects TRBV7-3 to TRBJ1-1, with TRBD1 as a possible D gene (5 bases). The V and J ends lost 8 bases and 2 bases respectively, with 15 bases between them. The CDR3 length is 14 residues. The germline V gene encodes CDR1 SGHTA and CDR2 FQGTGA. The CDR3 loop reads CASREQESNTEAFF. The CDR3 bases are TGTGCCAGCCGAGAACAGGAATCTAACACTGAAGCTTTCTTT.

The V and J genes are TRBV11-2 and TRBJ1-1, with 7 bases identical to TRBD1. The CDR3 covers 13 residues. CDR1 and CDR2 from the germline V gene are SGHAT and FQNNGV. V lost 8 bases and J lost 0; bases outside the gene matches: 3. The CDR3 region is CASGGQLNTEAFF. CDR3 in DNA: TGTGCCAGCGGGGGACAGTTGAACACTGAAGCTTTCTTT.

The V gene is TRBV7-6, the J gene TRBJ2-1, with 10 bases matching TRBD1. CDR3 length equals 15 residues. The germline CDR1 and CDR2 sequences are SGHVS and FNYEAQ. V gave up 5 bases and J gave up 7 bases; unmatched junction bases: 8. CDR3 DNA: TGTGCCAGCAGCCTGCGACAGGGGGCGGGTAATGAGCAGTTCTTC. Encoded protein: CASSLRQGAGNEQFF.

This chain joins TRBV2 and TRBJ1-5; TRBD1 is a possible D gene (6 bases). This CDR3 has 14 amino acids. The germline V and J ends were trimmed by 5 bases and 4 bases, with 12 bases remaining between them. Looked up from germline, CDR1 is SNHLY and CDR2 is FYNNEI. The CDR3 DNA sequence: TGTGCCAGCAGTATCCCCGGGACAAATCAGCCCCAGCATTTT. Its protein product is CASSIPGTNQPQHF.

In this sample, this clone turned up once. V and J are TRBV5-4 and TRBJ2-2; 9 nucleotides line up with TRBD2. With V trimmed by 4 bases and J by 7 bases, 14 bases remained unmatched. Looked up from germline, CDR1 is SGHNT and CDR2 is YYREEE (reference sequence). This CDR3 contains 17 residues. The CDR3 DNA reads TGTGCCAGCAGCCCCGAGACTAGCGGAGGAGGTGGCGGGGAGCTGTTTTTT. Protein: CASSPETSGGGGGELFF.

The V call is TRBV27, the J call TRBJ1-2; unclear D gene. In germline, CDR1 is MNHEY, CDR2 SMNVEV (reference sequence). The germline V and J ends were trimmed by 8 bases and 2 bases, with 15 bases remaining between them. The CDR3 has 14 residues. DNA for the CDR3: TGTGCCAGCGGATCCTCGCGACAAAACTATGGCTACACCTTC. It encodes CASGSSRQNYGYTF.

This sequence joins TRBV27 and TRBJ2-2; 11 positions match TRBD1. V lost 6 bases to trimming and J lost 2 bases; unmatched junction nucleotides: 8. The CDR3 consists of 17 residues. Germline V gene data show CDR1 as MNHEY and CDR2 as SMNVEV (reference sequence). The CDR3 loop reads CASRAGTGGINTGELFF. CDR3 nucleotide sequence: TGTGCCAGCAGGGCCGGGACAGGGGGTATCAACACCGGGGAGCTGTTTTTT.

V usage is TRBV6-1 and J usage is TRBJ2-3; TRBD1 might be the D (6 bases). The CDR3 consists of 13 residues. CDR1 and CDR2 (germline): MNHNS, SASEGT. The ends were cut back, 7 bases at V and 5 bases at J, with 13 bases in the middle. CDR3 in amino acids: CASTSRGGDTQYF. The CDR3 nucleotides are TGTGCCAGCACTTCAAGAGGGGGAGATACGCAGTATTTT.

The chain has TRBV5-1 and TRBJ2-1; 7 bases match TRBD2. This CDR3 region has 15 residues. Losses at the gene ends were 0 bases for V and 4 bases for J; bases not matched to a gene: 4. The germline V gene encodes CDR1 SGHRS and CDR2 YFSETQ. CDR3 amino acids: CASSLAGLQYNEQFF. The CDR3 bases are TGCGCCAGCAGCTTGGCGGGACTACAATACAATGAGCAGTTCTTC.

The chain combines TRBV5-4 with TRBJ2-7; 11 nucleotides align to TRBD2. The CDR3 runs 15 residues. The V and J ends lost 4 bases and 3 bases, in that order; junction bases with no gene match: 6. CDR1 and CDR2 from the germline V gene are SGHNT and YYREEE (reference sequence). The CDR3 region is CASSRAGTSGYEQYF. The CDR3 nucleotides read TGTGCCAGCAGCAGAGCCGGGACTAGCGGCTACGAGCAGTACTTC. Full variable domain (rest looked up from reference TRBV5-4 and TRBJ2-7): ETGVTQSPTHLIKTRGQQVTLRCSSQSGHNTVSWYQQALGQGPQFIFQYYREEENGRGNFPPRFSGLQFPNYSSELNVNALELDDSALYLCASSRAGTSGYEQYFGPGTRLTVT.

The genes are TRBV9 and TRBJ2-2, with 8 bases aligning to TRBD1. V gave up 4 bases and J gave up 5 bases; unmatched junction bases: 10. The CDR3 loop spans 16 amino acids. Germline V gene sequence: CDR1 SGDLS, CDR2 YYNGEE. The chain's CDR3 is CASSLRQGAYTGELFF. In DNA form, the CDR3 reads TGTGCCAGCAGCCTCCGGCAGGGGGCGTATACCGGGGAGCTGTTTTTT. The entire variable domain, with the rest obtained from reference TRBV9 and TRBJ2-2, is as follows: DSGVTQTPKHLITATGQRVTLRCSPRSGDLSVYWYQQSLDQGLQFLIQYYNGEERAKGNILERFSAQQFPDLHSELNLSSLELGDSALYFCASSLRQGAYTGELFFGEGSRLTVL.

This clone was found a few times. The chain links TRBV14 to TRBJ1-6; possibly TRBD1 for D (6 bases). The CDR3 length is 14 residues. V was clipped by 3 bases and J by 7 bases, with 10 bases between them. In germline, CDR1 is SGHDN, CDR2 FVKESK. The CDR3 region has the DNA TGTGCCAGCAGCCATTCAGGGGACAATTCACCCCTCCACTTT. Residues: CASSHSGDNSPLHF.

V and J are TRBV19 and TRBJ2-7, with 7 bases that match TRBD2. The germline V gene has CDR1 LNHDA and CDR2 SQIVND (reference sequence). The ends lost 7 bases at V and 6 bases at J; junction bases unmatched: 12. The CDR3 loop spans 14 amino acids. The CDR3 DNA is TGTGCCAGTACTTCGAGCGGGGTTCCAGGCGAGCAGTACTTC. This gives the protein CASTSSGVPGEQYF.

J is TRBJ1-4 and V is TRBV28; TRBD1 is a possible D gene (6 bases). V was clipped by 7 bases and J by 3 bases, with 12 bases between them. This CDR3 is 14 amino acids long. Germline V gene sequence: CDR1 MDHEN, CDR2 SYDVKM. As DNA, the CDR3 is TGTGCCAGCAATTGGGGGCAGGCTAATGAAAAACTGTTTTTT. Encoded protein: CASNWGQANEKLFF.

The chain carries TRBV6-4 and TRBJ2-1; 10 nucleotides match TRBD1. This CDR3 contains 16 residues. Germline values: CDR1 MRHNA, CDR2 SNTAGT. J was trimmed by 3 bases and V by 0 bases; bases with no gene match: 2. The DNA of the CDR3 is TGTGCCAGCAGTGACTCGGGACAGGGGTTCTACAATGAGCAGTTCTTC. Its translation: CASSDSGQGFYNEQFF.

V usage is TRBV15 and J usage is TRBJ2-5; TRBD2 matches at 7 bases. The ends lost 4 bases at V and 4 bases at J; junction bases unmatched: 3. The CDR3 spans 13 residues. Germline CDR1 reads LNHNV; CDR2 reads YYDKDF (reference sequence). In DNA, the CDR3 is TGTGCCACCAGCATCGTAGCGGGAGAGACCCAGTACTTC. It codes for CATSIVAGETQYF. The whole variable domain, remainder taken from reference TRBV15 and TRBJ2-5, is DAMVIQNPRYQVTQFGKPVTLSCSQTLNHNVMYWYQQKSSQAPKLLFHYYDKDFNNEADTPDNFQSRRPNTSFCFLDIRSPGLGDTAMYLCATSIVAGETQYFGPGTRLLVL.

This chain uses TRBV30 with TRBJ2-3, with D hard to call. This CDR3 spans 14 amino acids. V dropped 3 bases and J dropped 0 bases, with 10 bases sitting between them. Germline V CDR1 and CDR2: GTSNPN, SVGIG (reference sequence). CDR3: CAWRMAASTDTQYF. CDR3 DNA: TGTGCCTGGAGAATGGCCGCTAGCACAGATACGCAGTATTTT. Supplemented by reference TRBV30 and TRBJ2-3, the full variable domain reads SQTIHQWPATLVQPVGSPLSLECTVEGTSNPNLYWYRQAAGRGLQLLFYSVGIGQISSEVPQNLSASRPQDRQFILSSKKLLLSDSGFYLCAWRMAASTDTQYFGPGTRLTVL.

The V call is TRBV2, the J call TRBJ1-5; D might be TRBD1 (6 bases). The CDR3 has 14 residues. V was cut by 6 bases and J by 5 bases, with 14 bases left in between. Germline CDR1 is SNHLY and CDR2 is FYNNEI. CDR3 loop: CASRKGDIDQPQHF. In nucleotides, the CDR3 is TGTGCCAGCAGAAAGGGGGACATTGATCAGCCCCAGCATTTT.

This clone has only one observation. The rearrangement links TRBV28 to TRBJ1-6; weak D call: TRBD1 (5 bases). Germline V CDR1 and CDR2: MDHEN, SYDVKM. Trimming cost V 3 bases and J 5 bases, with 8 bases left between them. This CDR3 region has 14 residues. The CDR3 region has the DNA TGTGCCAGCAGTTTTCTAGGGGATAATTCACCCCTCCACTTT. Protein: CASSFLGDNSPLHF. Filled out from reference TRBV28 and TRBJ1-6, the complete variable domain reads DVKVTQSSRYLVKRTGEKVFLECVQDMDHENMFWYRQDPGLGLRLIYFSYDVKMKEKGDIPEGYSVSREKKERFSLILESASTNQTSMYLCASSFLGDNSPLHFGNGTRLTVT.

CDR3 sequence reads: CASSPPGTGGAKNIQYF. CDR3 sequence (DNA): TGTGCCAGCTCACCTCCGGGGACAGGGGGCGCCAAAAACATTCAGTACTTC. The chain recombines TRBV18 with TRBJ2-4; 12 bases are shared with TRBD1. V lost 3 bases, J lost 1 base, and 4 bases stayed unmatched. Germline V gene lookup returns CDR1 KGHSH and CDR2 LQKENI. This CDR3 region has 17 residues.

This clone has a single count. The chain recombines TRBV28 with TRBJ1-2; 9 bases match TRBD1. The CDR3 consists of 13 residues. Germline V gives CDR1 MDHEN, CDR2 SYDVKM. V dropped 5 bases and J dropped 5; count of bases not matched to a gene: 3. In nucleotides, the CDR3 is TGTGCCAGCAGTCCCGGGACAGGGTATGGCTACACCTTC. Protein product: CASSPGTGYGYTF.